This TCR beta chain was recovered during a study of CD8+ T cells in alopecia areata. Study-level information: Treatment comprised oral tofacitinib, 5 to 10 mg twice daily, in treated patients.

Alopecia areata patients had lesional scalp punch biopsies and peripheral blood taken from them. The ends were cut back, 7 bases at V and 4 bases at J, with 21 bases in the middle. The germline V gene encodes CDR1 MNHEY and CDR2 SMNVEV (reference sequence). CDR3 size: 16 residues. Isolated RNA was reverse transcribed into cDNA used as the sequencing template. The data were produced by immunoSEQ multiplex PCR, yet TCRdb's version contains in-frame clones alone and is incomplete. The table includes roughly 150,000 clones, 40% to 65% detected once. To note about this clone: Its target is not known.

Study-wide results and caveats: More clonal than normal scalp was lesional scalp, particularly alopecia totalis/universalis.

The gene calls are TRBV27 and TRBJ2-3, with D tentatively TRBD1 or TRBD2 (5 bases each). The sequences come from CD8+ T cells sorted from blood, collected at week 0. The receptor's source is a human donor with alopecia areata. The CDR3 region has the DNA TGTGCCAGCAAAATGCTCACTAGGGGTCTGGCAGATACGCAGTATTTT. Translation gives CASKMLTRGLADTQYF.